The TCR beta chain under discussion was sequenced for a study of blood T cell repertoires in COVID-19. Study as a whole: Samples came from the United States, Italy and Spain, spanning acute and convalescent COVID-19. Nucleic acid was either cDNA or gDNA, and it came from T cells, B-cell-depleted T cells, or PBMCs.

CDR3 length: 12 amino acids. Germline values: CDR1 SGHAT, CDR2 FQNNGV. V lost 8 bases to trimming and J lost 4 bases, with 11 bases between them. Sequencing was performed with immunoSEQ multiplex PCR; in TCRdb, only in-frame clones are kept and a portion is missing. The table records around 140,000 clones, 65% to 90% of them present only once. The clonotype comes from a human donor in a cohort sampled during active COVID-19. Sequencing was done on a sample of peripheral blood. The chain has TRBV11-2 and TRBJ1-1; D is perhaps TRBD1 (6 bases). The CDR3 is CASLDSPTEAFF. The CDR3 coding sequence is TGTGCCAGCTTGGACAGTCCCACTGAAGCTTTCTTT. The full variable domain, rest sourced from reference TRBV11-2 and TRBJ1-1, is EAGVAQSPRYKIIEKRQSVAFWCNPISGHATLYWYQQILGQGPKLLIQFQNNGVVDDSQLPKDRFSAERLKGVDSTLKIQPAKLEDSAVYLCASLDSPTEAFFGQGTRLTVV.